What follows are 20 T cell receptor beta chains derived from one specimen sequenced in a study of blood T cell repertoires in COVID-19. Measured with immunoSEQ multiplex PCR; TCRdb has only the in-frame clones, and not every one. The repertoire holds tens of thousands of clones, roughly 90% seen once, with 2.5% to 3.5% in the top ten. Sequencing was carried out using peripheral blood. These receptors were obtained from a human donor in a cohort sampled during active COVID-19.

This chain joins TRBV24-1 and TRBJ2-1, with 7 positions matching TRBD2. The length of the CDR3 is 13 residues. Germline CDR1 is KGHDR and CDR2 is SFDVKD. Losses at the gene ends were 12 bases for V and 3 bases for J; bases not matched to a gene: 7. CDR3 sequence: CAVSSGNYNEQFF. CDR3 in DNA: TGTGCCGTCTCTAGCGGAAACTACAATGAGCAGTTCTTC.

The chain uses TRBV7-9 and TRBJ2-7; TRBD1 agrees at 7 bases. CDR1 and CDR2 (germline): SEHNR, FQNEAQ (reference sequence). The CDR3 has 14 amino acids. V gave up 5 bases and J gave up 6 bases; unmatched junction bases: 10. DNA for the CDR3: TGTGCCAGCAGCGGGGGACAGAAATTGGGCGAGCAGTACTTC. Amino acid sequence: CASSGGQKLGEQYF.

This clone appeared a few times. The chain employs TRBV11-2 and TRBJ1-5, with D possibly matching TRBD1 (5 bases). V lost 5 bases, J lost 8 bases, and 13 bases lay in between. There are 13 residues in the CDR3. Germline assignment: CDR1 SGHAT and CDR2 FQNNGV. CDR3 protein: CASSPMRGEPQHF. In DNA form, the CDR3 reads TGTGCCAGCAGCCCAATGCGGGGGGAGCCCCAGCATTTT.

This sequence joins TRBV28 and TRBJ2-5; 9 nucleotides align to TRBD1. The CDR3 sequence is 14 residues long. Trimming cost V 7 bases and J 7 bases; bases outside gene matches: 10. Germline CDR1 reads MDHEN; CDR2 reads SYDVKM. CDR3 nucleotides: TGTGCCAGCATGGCCGGGACAGGGAGTCTGACCCAGTACTTC. It is translated as CASMAGTGSLTQYF.

The rearrangement uses TRBV7-9 and TRBJ1-3; a weak D match, TRBD1 (5 bases). V dropped 2 bases and J dropped 2 bases, with 10 bases sitting between them. The length of the CDR3 is 15 residues. CDR1 is SEHNR and CDR2 is FQNEAQ in the germline V gene (reference sequence). The DNA of the CDR3 is TGTGCCAGCAGCTTAACAGGACGGGCTGGAAACACCATATATTTT. Amino acid sequence: CASSLTGRAGNTIYF.

V is TRBV19 and J is TRBJ2-1; D is unresolved. Trimming removed 3 bases at V and 6 bases at J, with 9 bases between. Germline values: CDR1 LNHDA, CDR2 SQIVND (reference sequence). The CDR3 runs 13 residues. The CDR3 nucleotides read TGTGCCAGTAGTATTTCCCTAGTCAATGAGCAGTTCTTC. Translated: CASSISLVNEQFF.

The CDR3: CASSYGLAEQFF. CDR3 sequence (DNA): TGTGCCAGCAGCTACGGACTAGCTGAGCAGTTCTTC. The V gene is TRBV7-9, the J gene TRBJ2-1; TRBD2 matches 8 bases. Per the germline V gene, CDR1 is SEHNR and CDR2 is FQNEAQ (reference sequence). The CDR3 loop spans 12 amino acids. V lost 4 bases, J lost 9 bases, and 2 bases stayed unmatched.

V gene TRBV19 combines with J gene TRBJ2-3; 8 nucleotides agree with TRBD1. CDR3 size: 13 residues. The germline gives CDR1 LNHDA, CDR2 SQIVND (reference sequence). The V and J ends lost 8 bases and 4 bases, in that order; junction bases with no gene match: 5. The CDR3 loop is CASGDRMPDTQYF. CDR3 sequence (DNA): TGTGCCAGTGGGGACAGGATGCCAGATACGCAGTATTTT.

The CDR3: CASSSGLLYKLGYGYTF. The CDR3 nucleotides are TGTGCCAGCAGCTCCGGACTGCTCTATAAGTTGGGCTATGGCTACACCTTC. The chain links TRBV11-2 to TRBJ1-2; D remains unclear. V lost 4 bases, J lost 4 bases, and 22 bases lay in between. CDR1 and CDR2 from the germline V gene are SGHAT and FQNNGV. The CDR3 covers 17 residues.

The chain couples TRBV18 to TRBJ2-3; TRBD2 aligns across 10 bases. CDR3 length: 18 amino acids. In germline, CDR1 is KGHSH, CDR2 LQKENI. Trimming took 0 bases from V and 2 from J; bases not matched to a gene: 8. Here the CDR3 reads CASSPPGWTSGNTDTQYF. As DNA, the CDR3 is TGTGCCAGCTCACCACCGGGATGGACTAGCGGAAACACAGATACGCAGTATTTT.

The chain recombines TRBV27 with TRBJ2-3; 10 positions agree with TRBD2. Per germline, CDR1 MNHEY and CDR2 SMNVEV (reference sequence). This CDR3 has 16 amino acids. Losses at the gene ends were 6 bases for V and 0 bases for J; bases not matched to a gene: 6. This CDR3 is CASSRRTSGSTDTQYF. CDR3 DNA sequence: TGTGCCAGCAGCCGCCGGACTAGCGGTAGCACAGATACGCAGTATTTT.

J is TRBJ1-1 and V is TRBV10-2, with 7 bases lining up with TRBD1. CDR1 is WSHSY, CDR2 SAAADI, per germline. V lost 6 bases and J lost 3; bases outside the gene matches: 1. The CDR3 runs 12 residues. CDR3 DNA sequence: TGCGCCAGCAGGGGGACAGACACTGAAGCTTTCTTT. Its translation: CASRGTDTEAFF.

The chain joins TRBV15 to TRBJ1-6; D uncertain. This CDR3 spans 12 amino acids. Trimming cost V 2 bases and J 10 bases, with 6 bases left between them. The germline gives CDR1 LNHNV, CDR2 YYDKDF (reference sequence). The DNA for the CDR3 is TGTGCCACCAGCAGAACGGGATCACCCCTCCACTTT. Protein: CATSRTGSPLHF.

The rearrangement uses TRBV12-3 or TRBV12-4 and TRBJ2-3; 15 positions agree with TRBD2. After removal of 6 bases from V and 11 bases from J, the junction contained 3 bases not matched to a gene. The CDR3 is made up of 13 amino acids. The CDR3 sequence is CASRGLAGGKQYF. As DNA, the CDR3 is TGTGCCAGCAGGGGACTAGCGGGGGGTAAGCAGTATTTT.

V usage is TRBV5-1 and J usage is TRBJ1-4; 11 nucleotides align to TRBD1. The CDR3 spans 14 residues. CDR1 SGHRS and CDR2 YFSETQ come from the germline V gene. After removal of 4 bases from V and 8 bases from J, the junction contained 4 bases not matched to a gene. The CDR3 loop is CASSAGTGGEKLFF. DNA for the CDR3: TGCGCCAGCAGCGCTGGGACAGGGGGGGAAAAACTGTTTTTT.

The chain combines TRBV6-2 or TRBV6-3 with TRBJ1-1; tentatively, D is TRBD1 (6 bases). CDR3 length equals 13 residues. V shed 0 bases and J shed 9 bases, with 11 bases lying between them. Germline CDR1 reads MNHEY; CDR2 reads SVGEGT. CDR3 nucleotide sequence: TGTGCCAGCAGTTACTCGGACAGAGTACAAGCTTTCTTT. As protein: CASSYSDRVQAFF.

The chain links TRBV7-9 to TRBJ1-1, with D unresolved. The germline V gene encodes CDR1 SEHNR and CDR2 FQNEAQ (reference sequence). Between the trimmed V and J ends, which lost 3 bases and 3 bases, there was a span of 11 bases. The CDR3 extends over 14 amino acids. CDR3 amino acids: CASSFGSPHTEAFF. DNA for the CDR3: TGTGCCAGCAGCTTCGGGTCACCTCACACTGAAGCTTTCTTT.

This rearrangement joins TRBV15 to TRBJ2-3, with 7 bases that match TRBD2. This CDR3 comprises 16 residues. Germline V gene lookup returns CDR1 LNHNV and CDR2 YYDKDF (reference sequence). The V segment lost 1 base and the J segment 1 base; nucleotides outside the gene matches: 5. The CDR3 here is CATSRGVAGGTDTQYF. For the CDR3, the DNA is TGTGCCACCAGCAGAGGGGTGGCGGGGGGCACAGATACGCAGTATTTT.

The chain uses TRBV6-6 and TRBJ1-2, with TRBD1 identical over 7 bases. CDR1 and CDR2 from the germline V gene are MNHNY and SVGAGI (reference sequence). The CDR3 has 12 amino acids. Trimming at V came to 4 bases and at J to 6 bases, leaving 2 bases not matched to a gene. CDR3 sequence: CASSSGQDGYTF. DNA for the CDR3: TGTGCCAGCAGTTCCGGACAGGATGGCTACACCTTC.

The V and J genes are TRBV10-3 and TRBJ2-7; D gene unclear. Germline loops: CDR1 ENHRY, CDR2 SYGVKD. The CDR3 runs 14 residues. Trimming cost V 0 bases and J 5 bases, with 11 bases left between them. The CDR3 sequence: CAISESTAVNEQYV. The CDR3 coding sequence is TGTGCCATCAGTGAGTCGACGGCGGTCAACGAGCAGTACGTC.